Shown below are 3 T cell receptor beta chains from a single sample sequenced in a study of T cells in Graves' hyperthyroidism and ophthalmopathy. From RNA transcripts, TCR beta CDR3 regions were amplified. Using the HTBI primer set, a first-round RT-PCR was run on the TCR CDR3. TCRdb recomputed calls from the multiplex PCR reads with MiXCR, one row per CDR3 protein. The sample records 360,000 or so distinct CDR3 sequences, approximately 14% being singletons. The sequencing input was blood. The receptors stem from a woman aged 60-70 years with Graves' ophthalmopathy.

This clonotype turned up a few times. V gene TRBV7-2 combines with J gene TRBJ2-7; 11 bases are shared with TRBD1. V trimming: 5 bases; J trimming: 6 bases; junction bases outside the gene matches: 6. The CDR3 sequence is 14 residues long. Germline V gene lookup returns CDR1 SGHTA and CDR2 FQGNSA. CDR3 loop: CASSRGGQGAEQYF. The CDR3 nucleotides read TGTGCCAGCAGCCGCGGTGGACAGGGGGCCGAGCAGTACTTC.

The sample holds many counts of this clonotype. The chain carries TRBV6-1 and TRBJ2-7; 10 nucleotides line up with TRBD2. Germline CDR1 reads MNHNS; CDR2 reads SASEGT. The CDR3 runs 14 residues. The ends lost 7 bases at V and 6 bases at J; junction bases unmatched: 9. The CDR3 loop reads CASIPSGRAGEQYF. CDR3 sequence (DNA): TGTGCCAGCATTCCCAGCGGGAGGGCGGGCGAGCAGTACTTC.

This clonotype was detected ten times or more. The gene calls are TRBV2 and TRBJ1-1; the D gene is possibly TRBD1 (5 bases). V gave up 3 bases and J gave up 1 base, with 9 bases separating them. CDR3 length: 14 residues. Germline V gene lookup returns CDR1 SNHLY and CDR2 FYNNEI. In DNA form, the CDR3 reads TGTGCCAGCAGTGAGGGGGGGGGGAACACTGAAGCTTTCTTT. The encoded protein is CASSEGGGNTEAFF.